This T cell receptor (beta chain) was observed in a study of blood T cell repertoires in COVID-19. Turning to the study itself: The United States, Italy and Spain supplied acute and convalescent COVID-19 samples. Sample material is recorded as cDNA or gDNA derived from T cells, B-cell-depleted T cells, or PBMCs.

The germline CDR1 and CDR2 sequences are ENHRY and SYGVKD. The V end lost 0 bases, the J end lost 3 bases, and 12 bases lay between the germline ends. This CDR3 spans 15 amino acids. This clone appeared once. The authors' processing: Reference gene primers were amplified, and this amplification served to estimate nucleated cell counts. The method was immunoSEQ multiplex PCR; TCRdb's version includes in-frame clones alone and lacks a portion of them. V, J and clone size reflect that table, while D and trimming were determined from the DNA. The repertoire holds around 33,000 clones, with around 90% as singletons.

This TCR came from an older man with acute or convalescent COVID-19. The chain combines TRBV10-3 with TRBJ2-7; no clear D. Sequencing was performed on peripheral blood. The CDR3 DNA reads TGTGCCATCAGTGAGTCGGTCAGAGGAGTCTACGAGCAGTACTTC. It encodes CAISESVRGVYEQYF.